This T cell receptor beta chain stems from a study of T cell responses to AZD1222 COVID-19 vaccine. On the study more broadly: It was second doses at about 4 or about 12 weeks that were pooled.

Sequenced by immunoSEQ multiplex PCR; TCRdb stores in-frame clones only, minus some. The data show approximately 110,000 clones, roughly 90% seen once. Trimming cost V 5 bases and J 5 bases, with 18 bases left between them. The germline CDR1 and CDR2 sequences are SGHVS and FQNEAQ. The CDR3 runs to 16 residues. A remark on this clone: Its specificity is unknown.

General study findings and limits: White British donors predominated, females outnumbered males, and clonal diversity was possibly underestimated. The CD4 TCRs associated with vaccination extended across spike and predominated at 160-218 and 743-854. At baseline, just a handful of AZD1222 recipients tested seropositive.

The chain uses TRBV7-8 and TRBJ2-2; D might be TRBD1 or TRBD2, each matching 5 bases. The receptor's source is an adult in good health. This material consisted of peripheral blood, taken on day 0 of AZD1222 vaccination. This CDR3 is CASSNFRGVRTGELFF. The CDR3 DNA reads as TGTGCCAGCAGCAACTTTAGGGGAGTGAGGACCGGGGAGCTGTTTTTT.